This TCR beta chain came from a study of blood T cell repertoires in COVID-19. Profiling relied on immunoSEQ multiplex PCR, and the TCRdb table lists in-frame clones only, not all of them. Of about 270,000 clones listed, 75% to 90% are singletons. Input material: PBMCs or T cells enriched from blood (not recorded which). The TCR sequence derives from a woman aged 18-29 years who had recovered from COVID-19.

CDR3 residues: CASSRTGDQHNEQFF. Written as DNA, the CDR3 is TGTGCCAGCAGTAGGACAGGGGACCAGCACAATGAGCAGTTCTTC. This chain links TRBV6-5 with TRBJ2-1; 9 bases match TRBD1. The CDR3 spans 15 residues. Germline CDR1 is MNHEY and CDR2 is SVGAGI. J gave up 5 bases and V 5 bases, and 7 bases lay outside the gene matches.